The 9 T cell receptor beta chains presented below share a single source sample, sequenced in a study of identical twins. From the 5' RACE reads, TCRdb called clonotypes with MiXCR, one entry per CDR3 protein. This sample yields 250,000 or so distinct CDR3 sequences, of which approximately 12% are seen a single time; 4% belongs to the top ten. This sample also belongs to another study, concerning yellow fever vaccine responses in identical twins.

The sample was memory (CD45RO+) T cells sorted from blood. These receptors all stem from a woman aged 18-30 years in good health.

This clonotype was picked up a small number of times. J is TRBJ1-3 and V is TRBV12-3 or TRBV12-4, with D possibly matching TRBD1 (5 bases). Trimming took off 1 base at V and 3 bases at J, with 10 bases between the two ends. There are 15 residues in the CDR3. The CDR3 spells CASSLGGPIGNTIYF. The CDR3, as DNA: TGTGCCAGCAGTTTAGGGGGCCCAATTGGAAACACCATATATTTT.

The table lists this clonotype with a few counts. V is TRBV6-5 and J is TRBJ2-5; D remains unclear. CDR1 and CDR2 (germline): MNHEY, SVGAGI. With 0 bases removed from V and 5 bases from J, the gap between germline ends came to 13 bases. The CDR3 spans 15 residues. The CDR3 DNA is TGTGCCAGCAGTTACTCCCTGGGCGCTCGGGAGACCCAGTACTTC. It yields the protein CASSYSLGARETQYF.

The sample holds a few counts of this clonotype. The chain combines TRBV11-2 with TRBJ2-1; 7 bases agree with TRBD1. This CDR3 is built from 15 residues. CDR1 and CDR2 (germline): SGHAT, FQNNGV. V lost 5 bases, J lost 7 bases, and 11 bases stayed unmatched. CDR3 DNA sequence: TGTGCCAGCAGCCCCTCGGGACAGATCGGAAATGAGCAGTTCTTC. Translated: CASSPSGQIGNEQFF.

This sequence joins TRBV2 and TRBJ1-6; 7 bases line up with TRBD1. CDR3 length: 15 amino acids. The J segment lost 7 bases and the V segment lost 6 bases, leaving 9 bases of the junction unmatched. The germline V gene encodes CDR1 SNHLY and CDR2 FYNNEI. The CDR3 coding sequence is TGTGCCAGCAGAGACATCGGGACAGAGAATTCACCCCTCCACTTT. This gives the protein CASRDIGTENSPLHF. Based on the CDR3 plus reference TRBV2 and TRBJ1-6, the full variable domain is EPEVTQTPSHQVTQMGQEVILRCVPISNHLYFYWYRQILGQKVEFLVSFYNNEISEKSEIFDDQFSVERPDGSNFTLKIRSTKLEDSAMYFCASRDIGTENSPLHFGNGTRLTVT.

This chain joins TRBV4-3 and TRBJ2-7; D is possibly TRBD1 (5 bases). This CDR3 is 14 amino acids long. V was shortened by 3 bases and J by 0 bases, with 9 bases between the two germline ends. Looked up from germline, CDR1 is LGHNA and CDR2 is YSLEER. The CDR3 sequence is CASSHDDSSYEQYF. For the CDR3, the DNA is TGCGCCAGCAGCCATGACGACAGCTCCTACGAGCAGTACTTC.

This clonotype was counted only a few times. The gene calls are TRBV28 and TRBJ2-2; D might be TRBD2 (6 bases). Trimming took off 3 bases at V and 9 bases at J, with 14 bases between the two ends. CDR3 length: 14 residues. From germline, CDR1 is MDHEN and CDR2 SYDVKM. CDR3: CASSFSEGRRELFF. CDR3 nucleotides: TGTGCCAGCAGTTTCTCGGAGGGAAGGCGGGAGCTGTTTTTT.

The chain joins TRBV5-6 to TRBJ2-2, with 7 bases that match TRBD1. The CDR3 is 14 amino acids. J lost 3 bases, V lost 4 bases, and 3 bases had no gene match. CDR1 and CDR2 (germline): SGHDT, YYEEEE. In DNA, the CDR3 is TGTGCCAGCAGCGACAGGGCTTACACCGGGGAGCTGTTTTTT. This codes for CASSDRAYTGELFF.

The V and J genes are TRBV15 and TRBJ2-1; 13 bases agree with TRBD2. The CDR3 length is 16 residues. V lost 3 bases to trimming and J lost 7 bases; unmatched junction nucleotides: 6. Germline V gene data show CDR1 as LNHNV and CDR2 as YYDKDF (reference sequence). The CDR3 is CATSSGRTSGRNEQFF. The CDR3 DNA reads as TGTGCCACCAGCAGTGGGAGGACTAGCGGGAGAAATGAGCAGTTCTTC.

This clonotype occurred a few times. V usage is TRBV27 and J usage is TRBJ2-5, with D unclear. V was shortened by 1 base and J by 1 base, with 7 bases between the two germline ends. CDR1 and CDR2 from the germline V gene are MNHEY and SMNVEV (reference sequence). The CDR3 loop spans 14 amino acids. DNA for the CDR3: TGTGCCAGCAGTTTATTCGGGCCCCAAGAGACCCAGTACTTC. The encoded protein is CASSLFGPQETQYF.